This TCR beta chain comes out of a study of tumor-infiltrating lymphocytes in primary liver carcinoma. Study context: Enrolled patients were male and female, aged 30 to 69 years. Each sample had roughly 3.65 to 7.5 million productive TCRbeta reads regardless of tissue type.

Per germline, CDR1 SGHAT and CDR2 FQNNGV. The CDR3 consists of 21 residues. As concerns this clonotype: At one of its ends the junction is not consistent with the germline gene, which may arise from a read error.

Co-extraction of both nucleic acids (RNA and DNA) used roughly 18-32 mg of unsorted bulk tissue. The input was approximately 500 ng total RNA; TCR beta cDNA was made from it with a constant-region primer. Generation of the TCR beta libraries relied on three nested multiplex PCR rounds using slightly modified ARM-PCR. The first two PCR rounds, nine to ten cycles each, used TRBV1-TRBV30 forward primers and a C-beta reverse primer. TCRdb re-called the multiplex PCR reads with MiXCR, one entry per CDR3 protein. The data contain some 180,000 distinct CDR3 sequences, around four fifths of them singletons.

This TCR derives from a man aged 40-49 years with primary liver carcinoma and hepatitis B virus infection. The sequenced sample consisted of tumor tissue from primary liver carcinoma. The chain joins TRBV11-2 to TRBJ2-6; D assignment may be TRBD1 or TRBD2 (6 bases each). CDR3 in DNA: TGTGCCAGCAGCATGGGGGGAGACAGGAGCATTTCCCTCACTGGGGCCGACGTCCTGACTTTC. Its protein is CASSMGGDRSISLTGADVLTF. Looking up the rest from reference TRBV11-2 and TRBJ2-6 gives the full variable domain: EAGVAQSPRYKIIEKRQSVAFWCNPISGHATLYWYQQILGQGPKLLIQFQNNGVVDDSQLPKDRFSAERLKGVDSTLKIQPAKLEDSAVYLCASSMGGDRSISLTGADVLTFGAGSRLTVL.